The 28 T cell receptor beta chains listed next were all sequenced from one sample in a study of cytomegalovirus exposure and HLA in healthy donors. In the PCR, 60 Vbeta and 13 Jbeta primers were used. The assay was immunoSEQ multiplex PCR, and TCRdb's table has in-frame clones only and misses some. This table holds approximately 100,000 clones, 60% to 85% found once. The sequenced material came from PBMCs. These TCRs come from a man aged 45-65 years in good health and CMV-seronegative.

V gene TRBV18 combines with J gene TRBJ2-3, with 9 nucleotides matching TRBD2. Looked up from germline, CDR1 is KGHSH and CDR2 is LQKENI. The CDR3 is 16 amino acids. The V segment lost 6 bases and the J segment 0 bases; nucleotides outside the gene matches: 7. CDR3 nucleotide sequence: TGTGCCAGCTCTCGAACTAGCGGGTATAGCACAGATACGCAGTATTTT. It encodes CASSRTSGYSTDTQYF.

The DNA for the CDR3 is TGTGCCAGCAGCTTAGCTCCAGGGATTACAGCTGAAGCTTTCTTT. Protein product: CASSLAPGITAEAFF. The rearrangement links TRBV7-2 to TRBJ1-1; TRBD1 might be the D (5 bases). The CDR3 consists of 15 residues. Germline loops: CDR1 SGHTA, CDR2 FQGNSA. V was pared by 0 bases and J by 6 bases, with 14 bases between.

In this sample, this clone turned up a few times. CDR3 sequence reads: CASSLGSGRGELFF. CDR3 bases: TGTGCCAGCAGTTTAGGTTCGGGGAGGGGGGAGCTGTTTTTT. V is TRBV27 and J is TRBJ2-2; perhaps TRBD2 as D (6 bases). CDR3 length: 14 amino acids. V dropped 2 bases and J dropped 8 bases, with 12 bases sitting between them. Germline V gene lookup returns CDR1 MNHEY and CDR2 SMNVEV (reference sequence).

The rearrangement joins TRBV30 to TRBJ2-3; no clear D gene. This CDR3 spans 11 amino acids. Per germline, CDR1 GTSNPN and CDR2 SVGIG (reference sequence). V was clipped by 2 bases and J by 6 bases, with 6 bases between them. CDR3 amino acids: CAWSIADTQYF. CDR3 bases: TGTGCCTGGAGTATTGCGGATACGCAGTATTTT.

As regards this clone: The same CDR3 also results from other DNA sequences found in this sample. J is TRBJ1-6 and V is TRBV9; 11 bases are shared with TRBD1. Germline V gene data show CDR1 as SGDLS and CDR2 as YYNGEE. The CDR3 runs to 15 residues. Trimming at V came to 0 bases and at J to 9 bases, leaving 2 bases not matched to a gene. CDR3 nucleotide sequence: TGTGCCAGCAGCGTAGGGACAGGGGGCTCTTCACCCCTCCACTTT. It yields the protein CASSVGTGGSSPLHF.

This clone came up a few times. A junction end diverges from the germline sequence, so it may reflect a read error. The chain employs TRBV7-9 and TRBJ2-3; D is ambiguous. CDR3 size: 12 residues. Germline V lookup: CDR1 SEHNR, CDR2 FQNEAQ (reference sequence). The CDR3 DNA sequence: TGTTCCAGCAGCTCGCTGAGAGATACGCAGTATTTT. It translates to CSSSSLRDTQYF.

The sample holds a few counts of this clone. The chain combines TRBV6-1 with TRBJ2-3; maybe TRBD1 (5 bases). Germline CDR1 MNHNS, CDR2 SASEGT. V lost 4 bases and J lost 0, with 14 bases in between. The CDR3 consists of 16 residues. The CDR3 nucleotides read TGTGCCAGCAGTGGAATGAAGACAGCAAGCACAGATACGCAGTATTTT. This translates into CASSGMKTASTDTQYF.

V is TRBV28 and J is TRBJ1-6; 9 bases fit TRBD1. J lost 10 bases, V lost 6 bases, and 13 bases had no gene match. Per the germline V gene, CDR1 is MDHEN and CDR2 is SYDVKM. This CDR3 spans 16 amino acids. Here the CDR3 reads CASSFPTGTGISPLHF. Here the CDR3 DNA reads TGTGCCAGCAGCTTCCCCACCGGGACAGGGATATCACCCCTCCACTTT.

The chain is built from TRBV28 and TRBJ2-3; D is ambiguous. V lost 5 bases and J lost 2, with 14 bases in between. CDR3 length: 15 residues. Looked up from germline, CDR1 is MDHEN and CDR2 is SYDVKM. CDR3 residues: CASSPAPSYTDTQYF. CDR3 in DNA: TGTGCCAGCAGTCCCGCTCCTAGTTACACAGATACGCAGTATTTT.

V usage is TRBV18 and J usage is TRBJ2-3, with 10 bases aligning to TRBD1. Unmatched junction bases numbered 10, after V lost 4 bases and J lost 6 bases. Germline-derived CDR1 and CDR2 are KGHSH and LQKENI. CDR3 length equals 16 residues. CDR3 in amino acids: CASSLQTGGDSDTQYF. In DNA form, the CDR3 reads TGTGCCAGCTCACTGCAGACAGGGGGCGACTCGGATACGCAGTATTTT.

The chain joins TRBV2 to TRBJ2-1; 10 bases are shared with TRBD2. V shed 10 bases and J 8 bases; nucleotides not matched to a gene: 8. CDR1 is SNHLY, CDR2 FYNNEI, per germline. The CDR3 loop spans 13 amino acids. CDR3 sequence reads: CAIGLAEKDEQFF. CDR3 nucleotides: TGTGCCATAGGACTAGCGGAGAAAGATGAGCAGTTCTTC. The full variable domain, with the rest looked up from reference TRBV2 and TRBJ2-1, is EPEVTQTPSHQVTQMGQEVILRCVPISNHLYFYWYRQILGQKVEFLVSFYNNEISEKSEIFDDQFSVERPDGSNFTLKIRSTKLEDSAMYFCAIGLAEKDEQFFGPGTRLTVL.

This clone was observed a handful of times. This sequence joins TRBV6-9 and TRBJ2-7, with TRBD1 matching 8 bases. Germline V gene sequence: CDR1 MNHGY, CDR2 SVAAGI. This CDR3 comprises 15 residues. V was clipped by 6 bases and J by 0 bases; unmatched bases: 7. The CDR3 DNA reads TGTGCCAGCAGATTTTGGGACAGGAGCTCCTACGAGCAGTACTTC. Translation gives CASRFWDRSSYEQYF.

This clone was seen just once. The chain joins TRBV9 to TRBJ2-1; the D gene is possibly TRBD1 (6 bases). The CDR3 spans 14 residues. V was trimmed by 5 bases and J by 7 bases, leaving 16 bases between them. Per germline, CDR1 SGDLS and CDR2 YYNGEE. For the CDR3, the DNA is TGTGCCAGCAGTCCTGCCAGGGGCCGAAATGAGCAGTTCTTC. Its protein is CASSPARGRNEQFF.

The chain combines TRBV18 with TRBJ1-1; a weak D match, TRBD1 (5 bases). Trimming shortened V by 6 bases and J by 3 bases, and 20 bases separated the two germline ends. CDR3 length: 16 residues. Per germline, CDR1 KGHSH and CDR2 LQKENI. The CDR3 sequence is CASSHDTGERYTEAFF. CDR3 DNA sequence: TGTGCCAGCTCCCACGACACGGGGGAGAGATACACTGAAGCTTTCTTT.

This clone was recorded only once. V and J are TRBV6-5 and TRBJ1-4; TRBD1 matches at 8 bases. Germline assignment: CDR1 MNHEY and CDR2 SVGAGI. This CDR3 spans 14 amino acids. With V trimmed by 6 bases and J by 8 bases, 8 bases remained unmatched. The CDR3 region has the DNA TGTGCCAGCAGGGCTCGGGACAGGAGAGAAAAACTGTTTTTT. Its translation is CASRARDRREKLFF.

This clone was detected a few times. The chain recombines TRBV11-2 with TRBJ2-1; unclear D gene. The CDR3 length is 13 residues. The germline V and J ends were trimmed by 5 bases and 10 bases, with 15 bases remaining between them. CDR1 SGHAT and CDR2 FQNNGV come from the germline V gene. The CDR3 DNA reads TGTGCCAGCAGCCCCAACCCCTACAGCGAGCAGTTCTTC. This codes for CASSPNPYSEQFF.

This clone appeared a single time. This chain connects TRBV7-3 to TRBJ2-1; 9 bases agree with TRBD2. Unmatched junction bases numbered 8, after V lost 6 bases and J lost 5 bases. CDR3 length: 15 residues. Germline CDR1 SGHTA, CDR2 FQGTGA. CDR3 nucleotide sequence: TGTGCCAGCAGTTCTAGCGGGGAAAGAAACAATGAGCAGTTCTTC. Residues: CASSSSGERNNEQFF.

This chain uses TRBV6-6 with TRBJ1-5, with no clear D. Trimming cost V 6 bases and J 1 base, with 13 bases left between them. This CDR3 contains 15 residues. Germline CDR1 MNHNY, CDR2 SVGAGI (reference sequence). The CDR3 loop is CASRPYSSSNQPQHF. The CDR3 nucleotides read TGTGCCAGCAGACCCTATAGCTCGAGCAATCAGCCCCAGCATTTT.

The rearrangement links TRBV5-1 to TRBJ2-1, with D possibly TRBD2 on 5 matching bases. Trimming left V 5 bases short and J 7 bases short, with 19 bases between. The CDR3 runs 15 residues. The germline CDR1 and CDR2 sequences are SGHRS and YFSETQ. CDR3 region: CASSHTRPEVNEQFF. CDR3 sequence (DNA): TGCGCCAGCAGTCACACTAGGCCCGAGGTAAATGAGCAGTTCTTC.

The chain recombines TRBV4-3 with TRBJ2-7; 9 bases fit TRBD2. Germline CDR1 and CDR2: LGHNA and YSLEER. The V gene end was trimmed by 3 bases and the J gene end by 2 bases; junction bases not matched to a gene: 5. This CDR3 is 15 amino acids long. The CDR3 protein is CASSQALAGPYEQYF. DNA for the CDR3: TGCGCCAGCAGCCAGGCACTAGCGGGCCCCTACGAGCAGTACTTC.

This clone was observed a handful of times. The chain joins TRBV7-2 to TRBJ1-6; the D gene is possibly TRBD1 (6 bases). Germline V gene data show CDR1 as SGHTA and CDR2 as FQGNSA. The CDR3 length is 16 residues. Trimming took 5 bases from V and 5 from J, leaving 16 bases between them. The CDR3 spells CASSPKDRQNNSPLHF. Written as DNA, the CDR3 is TGTGCCAGCAGCCCAAAGGACAGACAAAATAATTCACCCCTCCACTTT.

The V gene is TRBV30, the J gene TRBJ1-5; D possibly corresponds to TRBD1 (5 bases). This CDR3 is built from 14 residues. Germline CDR1 reads GTSNPN; CDR2 reads SVGIG (reference sequence). The V gene lost 2 bases and the J gene lost 4 bases, with 12 bases spanning the gap. CDR3 region: CAWSTGGRNQPQHF. CDR3 DNA: TGTGCCTGGAGTACAGGCGGACGGAATCAGCCCCAGCATTTT.

The rearrangement uses TRBV29-1 and TRBJ2-1, with 9 nucleotides matching TRBD1. This CDR3 contains 14 residues. From germline, CDR1 is SQVTM and CDR2 ANQGSEA. The junction had 3 bases not matched to a gene; V was cut back by 6 bases and J by 0 bases. CDR3 loop: CSVLTGGSYNEQFF. In DNA form, the CDR3 reads TGCAGCGTACTGACAGGGGGCTCCTACAATGAGCAGTTCTTC.

The V call is TRBV6-1, the J call TRBJ2-2; TRBD2 aligns across 12 bases. Per germline, CDR1 MNHNS and CDR2 SASEGT. The CDR3 totals 15 residues. The V gene end was trimmed by 7 bases and the J gene end by 5 bases; junction bases not matched to a gene: 5. The CDR3 nucleotides read TGTGCCAGCATAAGGACTAGCGGGGCGACCGGGGAGCTGTTTTTT. Protein: CASIRTSGATGELFF.

The rearrangement uses TRBV18 and TRBJ2-1; 10 bases are shared with TRBD2. Trimming at V came to 4 bases and at J to 6 bases, leaving 3 bases not matched to a gene. This CDR3 region has 14 residues. The germline CDR1 and CDR2 sequences are KGHSH and LQKENI. The CDR3 region has the DNA TGTGCCAGCTCACTTTCTAGCGGGGGCAATGAGCAGTTCTTC. Protein sequence: CASSLSSGGNEQFF.

This chain uses TRBV7-2 with TRBJ1-4; possible D gene TRBD1, 5 bases. Germline assignment: CDR1 SGHTA and CDR2 FQGNSA. Trimming took off 6 bases at V and 0 bases at J, with 11 bases between the two ends. The CDR3 totals 15 residues. This CDR3 reads CASREGAATNEKLFF. CDR3 DNA sequence: TGTGCCAGCAGAGAAGGGGCGGCAACTAATGAAAAACTGTTTTTT.

The genes are TRBV9 and TRBJ2-2, with 10 bases lining up with TRBD2. CDR1 is SGDLS and CDR2 is YYNGEE in the germline V gene. This CDR3 contains 16 residues. Losses at the gene ends were 4 bases for V and 5 bases for J; bases not matched to a gene: 8. The CDR3 region has the DNA TGTGCCAGCAGCTTTGGGGTAGCGGGAGGAACCGGGGAGCTGTTTTTT. It codes for CASSFGVAGGTGELFF.

CDR3 DNA: TGTGCCAGTAGGGGGACTAGCGGGAGGGCCACCGGGGAGCTGTTTTTT. This codes for CASRGTSGRATGELFF. The V call is TRBV19, the J call TRBJ2-2, with TRBD2 matching 16 bases. V dropped 6 bases and J dropped 4; count of bases not matched to a gene: 2. From germline, CDR1 is LNHDA and CDR2 SQIVND (reference sequence). The CDR3 runs to 16 residues.